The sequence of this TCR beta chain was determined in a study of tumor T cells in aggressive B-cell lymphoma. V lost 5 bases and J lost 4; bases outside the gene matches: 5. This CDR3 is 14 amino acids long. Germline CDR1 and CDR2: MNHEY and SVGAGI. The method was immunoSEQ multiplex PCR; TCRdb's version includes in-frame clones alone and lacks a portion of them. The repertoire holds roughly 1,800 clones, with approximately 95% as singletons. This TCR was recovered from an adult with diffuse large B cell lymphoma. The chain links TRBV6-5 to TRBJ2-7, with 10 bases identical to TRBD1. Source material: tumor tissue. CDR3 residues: CASSRTGGIYEQYF. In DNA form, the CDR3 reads TGTGCCAGCAGTCGGACAGGGGGTATTTACGAGCAGTACTTC.